These 4 T cell receptor beta chains were all obtained from the same sample, sequenced in a study of CD8 T cells in ankylosing spondylitis. Study-wide results and caveats: Ankylosing spondylitis blood appeared to be characterized by a TCR beta motif of several highly homologous variants.

These receptors are not linked to any known antigen. TCRdb processed the 5' RACE reads anew with MiXCR; each CDR3 protein has one entry. The sample lists 700,000 to 850,000 distinct CDR3 sequences, around 11% occurring once. Sequenced material: blood, either unsorted or a sorted T cell fraction (not recorded which). These TCRs come from a male donor with ankylosing spondylitis.

This clonotype has just a few counts. The V call is TRBV20-1, the J call TRBJ2-3, with D possibly being TRBD1 (6 bases). V was shortened by 6 bases and J by 4 bases, with 11 bases between the two germline ends. This CDR3 contains 12 residues. From germline, CDR1 is DFQATT and CDR2 SNEGSKA (reference sequence). The CDR3 region is CSARGLADTQYF. The CDR3 DNA reads as TGCAGTGCCAGGGGCTTGGCAGATACGCAGTATTTT.

The rearrangement links TRBV20-1 to TRBJ1-2, with unresolved D. V was clipped by 1 base and J by 0 bases, with 15 bases between them. This CDR3 is built from 16 residues. From germline, CDR1 is DFQATT and CDR2 SNEGSKA (reference sequence). This CDR3 is CSARAPQPATNYGYTF. The CDR3 bases are TGCAGTGCTAGAGCCCCGCAGCCCGCCACTAACTATGGCTACACCTTC.

This clonotype has just a few counts. The chain carries TRBV28 and TRBJ2-1; maybe TRBD2 (5 bases). The CDR3 is 13 amino acids. Germline V gene sequence: CDR1 MDHEN, CDR2 SYDVKM. V was clipped by 3 bases and J by 9 bases, with 12 bases between them. CDR3 in DNA: TGTGCCAGCAGTTTTACTAGTTTGGGTGAGCAGTTCTTC. This codes for CASSFTSLGEQFF.

This clonotype was counted at least ten times. This chain connects TRBV6-5 to TRBJ2-2; no clear D gene. This CDR3 is 14 amino acids long. From germline, CDR1 is MNHEY and CDR2 SVGAGI. V was pared by 7 bases and J by 4 bases, with 13 bases between. CDR3 nucleotides: TGTGCCAGCATGGTAGAGTGGGCCACCGGGGAGCTGTTTTTT. As protein: CASMVEWATGELFF.